A selection of T cell receptor beta chains follows, all from one sample in a study of T cell responses to AZD1222 COVID-19 vaccine. The table came from immunoSEQ multiplex PCR; TCRdb's copy has only in-frame clones and leaves some out. The sample carries approximately 130,000 clones, roughly 93% recorded once. This material consisted of peripheral blood, taken on day 0 of AZD1222 vaccination. These receptor sequences come from an adult in good health. CDR3s leave out the opening cysteine and the closing phenylalanine or tryptophan.

j_gene: TRBJ2-5
v_gene: TRBV7-2
CDR3aa: ASSTGLDPETQY

j_gene: TRBJ2-5
v_gene: TRBV5-6
CDR3aa: ASSFVGGETQY

j_gene: TRBJ1-1
v_gene: TRBV6-5
CDR3aa: AVQLGQGAGTEAF

j_gene: TRBJ1-5
v_gene: TRBV15
CDR3aa: ATRDPDRNQPQH

j_gene: TRBJ1-2
v_gene: TRBV5-4
CDR3aa: ASSWGQGNYGYT

j_gene: TRBJ1-2
v_gene: TRBV9
CDR3aa: ASSVDDTYGYT

j_gene: TRBJ2-7
v_gene: TRBV9
CDR3aa: ASSPEGGTNYEQY

j_gene: TRBJ1-2
v_gene: TRBV6-5
CDR3aa: ASSYSKPGTLAGYT

j_gene: TRBJ2-1
v_gene: TRBV7-6
CDR3aa: ASSLTGEQYNEQF

j_gene: TRBJ1-5
v_gene: TRBV5-1
CDR3aa: ASSAGTGDQPQH

j_gene: TRBJ1-2
v_gene: TRBV2
CDR3aa: ASRAQGGSLPKT

j_gene: TRBJ1-3
v_gene: TRBV19
CDR3aa: ASSPSGNTIY

j_gene: TRBJ2-7
v_gene: TRBV6-6
CDR3aa: ASSYGGAEQY

j_gene: TRBJ2-7
v_gene: TRBV7-9
CDR3aa: ASSASGGPPYEQY

j_gene: TRBJ1-5
v_gene: TRBV15
CDR3aa: ATSRDRGGSQPQH

j_gene: TRBJ1-1
v_gene: TRBV4-1
CDR3aa: ASSPSEENTEAF

j_gene: TRBJ1-6
v_gene: TRBV6-5
CDR3aa: ASSYSGNSPLH